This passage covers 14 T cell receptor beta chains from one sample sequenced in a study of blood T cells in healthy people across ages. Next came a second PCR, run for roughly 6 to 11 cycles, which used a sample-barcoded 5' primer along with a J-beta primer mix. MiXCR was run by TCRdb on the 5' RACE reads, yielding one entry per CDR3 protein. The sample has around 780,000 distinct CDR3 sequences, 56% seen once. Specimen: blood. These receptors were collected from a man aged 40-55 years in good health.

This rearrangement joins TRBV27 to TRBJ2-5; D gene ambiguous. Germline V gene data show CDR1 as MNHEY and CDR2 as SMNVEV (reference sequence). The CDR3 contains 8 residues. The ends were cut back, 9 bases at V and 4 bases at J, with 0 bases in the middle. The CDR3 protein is CARETQYF. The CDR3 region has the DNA TGTGCCAGAGAGACCCAGTACTTC.

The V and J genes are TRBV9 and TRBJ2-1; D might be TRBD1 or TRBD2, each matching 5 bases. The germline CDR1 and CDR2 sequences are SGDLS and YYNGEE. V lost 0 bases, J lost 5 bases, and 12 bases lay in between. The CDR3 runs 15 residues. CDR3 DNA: TGTGCCAGCAGCGTAGTACTAGGGGATAACAATGAGCAGTTCTTC. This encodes CASSVVLGDNNEQFF.

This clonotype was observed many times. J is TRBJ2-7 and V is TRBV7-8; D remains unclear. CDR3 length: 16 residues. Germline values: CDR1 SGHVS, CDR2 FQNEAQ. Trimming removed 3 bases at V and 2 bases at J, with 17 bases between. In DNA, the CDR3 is TGTGCCAGCAGCTTGAACCCGGAGTATCTTGCCTACGAGCAGTACTTC. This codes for CASSLNPEYLAYEQYF.

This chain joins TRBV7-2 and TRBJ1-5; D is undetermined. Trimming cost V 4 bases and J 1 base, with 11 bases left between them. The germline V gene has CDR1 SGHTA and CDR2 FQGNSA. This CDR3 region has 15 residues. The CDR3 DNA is TGTGCCAGCAGCTCCACTTCCGGCAGCAATCAGCCCCAGCATTTT. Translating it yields CASSSTSGSNQPQHF.

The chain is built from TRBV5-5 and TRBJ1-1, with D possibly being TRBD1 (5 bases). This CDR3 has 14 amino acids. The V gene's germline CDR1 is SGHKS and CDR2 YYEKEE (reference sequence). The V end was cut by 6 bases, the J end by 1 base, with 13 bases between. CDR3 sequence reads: CASTRTFTNTEAFF. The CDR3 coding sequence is TGTGCCAGCACCCGGACATTTACGAACACTGAAGCTTTCTTT.

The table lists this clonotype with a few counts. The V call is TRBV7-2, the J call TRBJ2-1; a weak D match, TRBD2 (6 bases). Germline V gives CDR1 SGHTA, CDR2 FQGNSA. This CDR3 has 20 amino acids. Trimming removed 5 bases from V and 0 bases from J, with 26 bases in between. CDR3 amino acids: CASSAGNQGTYTLSYNEQFF. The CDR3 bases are TGTGCCAGCAGCGCCGGCAACCAAGGGACTTATACTCTCTCCTACAATGAGCAGTTCTTC.

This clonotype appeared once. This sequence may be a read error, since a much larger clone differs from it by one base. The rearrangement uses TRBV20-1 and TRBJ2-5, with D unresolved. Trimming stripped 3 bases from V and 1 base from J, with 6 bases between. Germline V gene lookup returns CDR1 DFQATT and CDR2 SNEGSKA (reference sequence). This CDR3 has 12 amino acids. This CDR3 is CSASIRQETQYF. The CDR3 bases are TGCAGTGCTAGTATACGCCAAGAGACCCAGTACTTC.

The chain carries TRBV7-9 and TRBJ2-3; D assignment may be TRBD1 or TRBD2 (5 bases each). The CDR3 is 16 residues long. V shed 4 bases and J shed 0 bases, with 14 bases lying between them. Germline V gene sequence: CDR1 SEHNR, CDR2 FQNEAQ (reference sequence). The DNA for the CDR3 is TGTGCCAGCAGCTCCCCGGGACCCGGCAGCACAGATACGCAGTATTTT. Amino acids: CASSSPGPGSTDTQYF.

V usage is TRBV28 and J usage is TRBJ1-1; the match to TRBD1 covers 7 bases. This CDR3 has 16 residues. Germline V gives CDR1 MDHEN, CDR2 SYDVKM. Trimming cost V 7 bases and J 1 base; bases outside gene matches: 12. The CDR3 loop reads CASKTRKGAGNTEAFF. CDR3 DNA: TGTGCCAGCAAAACGAGAAAGGGGGCTGGGAACACTGAAGCTTTCTTT. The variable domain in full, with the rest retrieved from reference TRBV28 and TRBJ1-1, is DVKVTQSSRYLVKRTGEKVFLECVQDMDHENMFWYRQDPGLGLRLIYFSYDVKMKEKGDIPEGYSVSREKKERFSLILESASTNQTSMYLCASKTRKGAGNTEAFFGQGTRLTVV.

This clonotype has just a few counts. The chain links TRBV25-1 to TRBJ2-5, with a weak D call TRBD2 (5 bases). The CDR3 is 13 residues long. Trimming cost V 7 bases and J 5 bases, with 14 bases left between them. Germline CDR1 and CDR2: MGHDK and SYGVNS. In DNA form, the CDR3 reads TGTGCCAGCACCGGGCAAACGGGGGAGACCCAGTACTTC. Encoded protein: CASTGQTGETQYF.

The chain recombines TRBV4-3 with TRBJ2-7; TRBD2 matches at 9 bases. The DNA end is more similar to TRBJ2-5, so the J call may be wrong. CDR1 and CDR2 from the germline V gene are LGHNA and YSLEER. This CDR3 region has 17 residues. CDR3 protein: CASSQEGGSGRFETQYF. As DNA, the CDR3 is TGCGCCAGCAGCCAAGAGGGAGGGAGCGGGAGGTTCGAGACCCAGTACTTC.

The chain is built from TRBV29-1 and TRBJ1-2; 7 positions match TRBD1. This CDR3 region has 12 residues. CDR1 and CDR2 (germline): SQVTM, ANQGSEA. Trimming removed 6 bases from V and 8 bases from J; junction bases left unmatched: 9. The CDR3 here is CSVQGVGGGYTF. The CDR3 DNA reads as TGCAGCGTCCAGGGGGTAGGAGGGGGCTACACCTTC.

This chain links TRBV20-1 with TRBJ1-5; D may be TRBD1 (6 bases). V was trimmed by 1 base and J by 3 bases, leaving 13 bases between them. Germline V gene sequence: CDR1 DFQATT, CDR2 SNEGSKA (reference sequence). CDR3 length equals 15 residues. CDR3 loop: CSARVPRDNNQPQHF. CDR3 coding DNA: TGCAGTGCTAGAGTACCTCGGGACAACAATCAGCCCCAGCATTTT.

The CDR3 nucleotides read TGTGCCAGCAGCTCCTTCGGACAGGTTTATAATTCACCCCTCCACTTT. This codes for CASSSFGQVYNSPLHF. The chain carries TRBV7-9 and TRBJ1-6; 7 nucleotides match TRBD1. CDR1 is SEHNR and CDR2 is FQNEAQ in the germline V gene (reference sequence). After removal of 4 bases from V and 4 bases from J, the junction contained 7 bases not matched to a gene. The CDR3 runs 16 residues. The full variable domain, rest sourced from reference TRBV7-9 and TRBJ1-6, is DTGVSQNPRHKITKRGQNVTFRCDPISEHNRLYWYRQTLGQGPEFLTYFQNEAQLEKSRLLSDRFSAERPKGSFSTLEIQRTEQGDSAMYLCASSSFGQVYNSPLHFGNGTRLTVT.